This T cell receptor (beta chain) was captured in a study of cytomegalovirus exposure and HLA in healthy donors. Study-wide results and caveats: Approximately 160 TCR beta chains were listed as cytomegalovirus-associated.

This PCR relied on a set of 60 Vbeta primers and 13 Jbeta primers. Clones were read by immunoSEQ multiplex PCR, and TCRdb kept only the in-frame ones, dropping some. The sample lists 210,000 or so clones, approximately 78% occurring once. Note on this clone: Antigen unknown.

Germline V gene sequence: CDR1 SEHNR, CDR2 FQNEAQ (reference sequence). The CDR3 is 14 residues long. Trimming at V came to 4 bases and at J to 5 bases, leaving 5 bases not matched to a gene. The sample taken for sequencing was PBMCs. This clonotype was sampled from a boy younger than 18 in good health and CMV-seronegative. The V and J genes are TRBV7-9 and TRBJ2-7; 10 bases line up with TRBD2. DNA for the CDR3: TGTGCCAGCAGCTCCAGCGGGGGGGCTCACGAGCAGTACTTC. It yields the protein CASSSSGGAHEQYF.